Listed below are T cell receptor beta chains from one sample, sequenced in a study of T-cell memory formation after mild COVID-19. TCRdb used MiXCR to reprocess the 5' RACE reads, holding one entry per CDR3 protein. The repertoire holds around 180,000 distinct CDR3 sequences, with under 20% as singletons. Sequencing was done on a sample of PBMCs or a T cell subset sorted from them (not recorded which). Source of these receptors: an adult woman who had mild COVID-19 (a few samples of this study predate the infection). Cell type and time point are not known. Each CDR3 is given with its conserved first and last residue. A D gene is named only where the DNA matches it firmly. Rows give clone size only sometimes, using once, few, many, or a class for an expanded clone.

d_call	j_call	clone_size	v_call	cdr3_nt	cdr3_aa
TRBD1	TRBJ1-3	-	TRBV11-3	TGTGCCAGCAGCTTAAGCGCGGGACAGAGATACTCTGGAAACACCATATATTTT	CASSLSAGQRYSGNTIYF
-	TRBJ1-1	-	TRBV7-9	TGTGCCAGCAGCTTAGGGGGCGTTTCGAACACTGAAGCTTTCTTT	CASSLGGVSNTEAFF
-	TRBJ1-6	-	TRBV3-1	TGTGCCAGCAGTCTCAACAGGGATCCCCTCCACTTT	CASSLNRDPLHF
-	TRBJ2-7	-	TRBV9	TGTGCCAGCAGCCGTACAGGAGGTGGTTTTTACGAGCAGTACTTC	CASSRTGGGFYEQYF
-	TRBJ2-1	-	TRBV6-5	TGTGCCAGCAGTTACAAGGACAATGAGCAGTTCTTC	CASSYKDNEQFF
-	TRBJ2-3	few	TRBV12-3/TRBV12-4	TGTGCCAGCAGTTTATCCGCTAATACGCAGTATTTT	CASSLSANTQYF
TRBD2	TRBJ2-1	-	TRBV12-3/TRBV12-4	TGTGCCAGCAGTCCCAGGGGGACTAGCGGGGGCAACAATGAGCAGTTCTTC	CASSPRGTSGGNNEQFF
TRBD1	TRBJ1-1	few	TRBV19	TGTGCCAGTAGTCGCTCCGGGACAGGGATGTACACTGAAGCTTTCTTT	CASSRSGTGMYTEAFF
TRBD2	TRBJ2-4	-	TRBV6-5	TGTGCCAGCAGTTATCGGCGCGGGGGGGGAAACATTCAGTACTTC	CASSYRRGGGNIQYF
-	TRBJ2-1	-	TRBV12-3/TRBV12-4	TGTGCCAGCAGAGTAAAGGGGGCGGGGGCCTACAATGAGCAGTTCTTC	CASRVKGAGAYNEQFF
-	TRBJ1-2	few	TRBV12-3/TRBV12-4	TGTGCCAGCAGCTCGGATTACTCCACCAACTATGGCTACACCTTC	CASSSDYSTNYGYTF
TRBD1	TRBJ2-1	-	TRBV5-1	TGCGCCAGCAGCGCCGGGACAGACTACAATGAGCAGTTCTTC	CASSAGTDYNEQFF
TRBD2	TRBJ2-3	-	TRBV5-1	TGCGCCAGCAGCTTGGGGACTAGCGGGGCAACAGATACGCAGTATTTT	CASSLGTSGATDTQYF
-	TRBJ2-2	-	TRBV24-1	TGTGCCACCAGTGATTCCCGGAACACCGGGGAGCTGTTTTTT	CATSDSRNTGELFF
-	TRBJ2-1	-	TRBV5-1	TGCGCCAGCAGCTTGGAGCAGGGATGGGGCAATGAGCAGTTCTTC	CASSLEQGWGNEQFF
TRBD1	TRBJ1-2	-	TRBV19	TGTGCCAGTAGTATGTATCAGGGACAGGGAAGAATTAACTATGGCTACACCTTC	CASSMYQGQGRINYGYTF
-	TRBJ2-3	few	TRBV6-5	TGTGCCAGCAGCGTAAGGACCCCGTCGGATACGCAGTATTTT	CASSVRTPSDTQYF
TRBD1	TRBJ1-3	-	TRBV7-6	TGTGCCAGCAGCTTAGAGACAGGGGGCTATGGAAACACCATATATTTT	CASSLETGGYGNTIYF
TRBD2	TRBJ2-3	-	TRBV7-2	TGTGCCAGCAGTCCAGCGGGAGTTGCACAGTATTTT	CASSPAGVAQYF
TRBD1	TRBJ1-1	few	TRBV5-1	TGCGCCAGCAGCTTGGGGGACAGGGGAATCACTGAAGCTTTCTTT	CASSLGDRGITEAFF
-	TRBJ2-2	few	TRBV7-9	TGTGCCAGCGCCCTCACGGGGCCAAGCACCGGGGAGCTGTTTTTT	CASALTGPSTGELFF
TRBD2	TRBJ2-3	-	TRBV7-2	TGTGCCAGCAGCTCCCTAGCGGGAATAGCAGATACGCAGTATTTT	CASSSLAGIADTQYF
-	TRBJ2-3	-	TRBV15	TGTGCCACCAGCAGAGATCGGACACTAAGCACAGATACGCAGTATTTT	CATSRDRTLSTDTQYF
-	TRBJ2-5	-	TRBV6-1	TGTGCCAGCGGGAGAGAGAGGGGTGACTTTAGGGAGACCCAGTACTTC	CASGRERGDFRETQYF
-	TRBJ2-1	few	TRBV12-3/TRBV12-4	TGTGCCAGCAGTCCACGGGGTGGCGGGACCTACAATGAGCAGTTCTTC	CASSPRGGGTYNEQFF
-	TRBJ2-4	few	TRBV5-1	TGCGCCAGCAGCTTGTACTCTAACAAAAACATTCAGTACTTC	CASSLYSNKNIQYF
-	TRBJ1-2	few	TRBV24-1	TGTGCCACCAGTGATTTCGATCAAAGTGGCTACACCTTC	CATSDFDQSGYTF
TRBD1	TRBJ2-7	-	TRBV20-1	TGCAGTGCTATCCGGACAGGCCTCGCCTACGAGCAGTACTTC	CSAIRTGLAYEQYF
TRBD1	TRBJ2-7	-	TRBV6-5	TGTGCCAGCAGACCACCCCGGACAGGGGTTGAGCAGTACTTC	CASRPPRTGVEQYF
TRBD1	TRBJ1-2	few	TRBV5-1	TGCGCCAGCAGCTTGGTAGGGGGACAGGGAGGAGGCTACACCTTC	CASSLVGGQGGGYTF
-	TRBJ1-1	-	TRBV7-2	TGTGCCAGCAGCTTCACTATGAACACTGAAGCTTTCTTT	CASSFTMNTEAFF
TRBD2	TRBJ2-3	-	TRBV4-1	TGCGCCAGCAGCCAACAGCTAGCGGGGGGGTCGAACACAGATACGCAGTATTTT	CASSQQLAGGSNTDTQYF
-	TRBJ1-1	-	TRBV7-3	TGTGCCAGCAGCCCAGCAGGACTGTTGGGCACTGAAGCTTTCTTT	CASSPAGLLGTEAFF
-	TRBJ1-1	-	TRBV2	TGTGCCAGCAGCGTAAACGCCGGGTCAGGCAAGACTGAAGCTTTCTTT	CASSVNAGSGKTEAFF
TRBD1	TRBJ2-2	-	TRBV23-1	TGCGCCAGCAGTCACCCGGGACAGGGGGCGCAGAACACCGGGGAGCTGTTTTTT	CASSHPGQGAQNTGELFF
-	TRBJ1-1	few	TRBV6-5	TGTGCCAGCATCCCTGCCCGAGGGGTTTTCACTGAAGCTTTCTTT	CASIPARGVFTEAFF
-	TRBJ1-2	-	TRBV25-1	TGTGCCAGCAGTGCCAAAACCGGGCCTTGGAATGGCTACACCTTC	CASSAKTGPWNGYTF
-	TRBJ2-7	few	TRBV20-1	TGCAGTGCTAGGGGGCGAGGGTACTACGAGCAGTACTTC	CSARGRGYYEQYF
TRBD2	TRBJ2-2	medium-sized	TRBV6-5	TGTGCCAGCACAACTAGCGGGACCGGGGAGCTGTTTTTT	CASTTSGTGELFF
TRBD2	TRBJ2-3	-	TRBV7-3	TGTGCCAGCAGCGCTACTAGCGGGGGCTATGCAGATACGCAGTATTTT	CASSATSGGYADTQYF
-	TRBJ2-1	many	TRBV7-9	TGTGCCAGCAGCCAACTTTTTGGCCACAATGAGCAGTTCTTC	CASSQLFGHNEQFF
-	TRBJ1-1	-	TRBV12-3/TRBV12-4	TGTGCCAGCAGTTTGTTCCGCGCTGAAGCTTTCTTT	CASSLFRAEAFF
TRBD2	TRBJ2-1	-	TRBV12-3/TRBV12-4	TGTGCCAGCACCGATGGGACTAGGGATGGTCATGAGCAGTTCTTC	CASTDGTRDGHEQFF
-	TRBJ2-3	few	TRBV20-1	TGCAGTGCTAGCACTGGGACAGATACGCAGTATTTT	CSASTGTDTQYF
TRBD2	TRBJ2-3	-	TRBV4-1	TGCGCCAGCAGCCAAGGTATCCCTAGCGGGAGGTATTTT	CASSQGIPSGRYF
-	TRBJ2-1	many	TRBV15	TGTGCCACCAGCAGAGATGTGGTAGGTACGAATGAGCAGTTCTTC	CATSRDVVGTNEQFF
TRBD1	TRBJ1-2	few	TRBV19	TGTGCCAGTAGGATCGGACAGGGTCTCATCTATGGCTACACCTTC	CASRIGQGLIYGYTF
-	TRBJ2-7	-	TRBV6-1	TGTGCCAGCAGTGAATATCGGCAGAACTACGAGCAGTACTTC	CASSEYRQNYEQYF
TRBD1	TRBJ2-5	-	TRBV5-5	TGTGCCAGCAGCTTGGAGGACAGGGCTAGAGAGACCCAGTACTTC	CASSLEDRARETQYF
-	TRBJ2-4	-	TRBV29-1	TGCAGCGTTGTGGGACACACTTCTACAAACATTCAGTACTTC	CSVVGHTSTNIQYF
TRBD1	TRBJ1-4	few	TRBV5-5	TGTGCCAGCAGCTTGGAAAGGGGGCCGGGTGAAAAACTGTTTTTT	CASSLERGPGEKLFF
-	TRBJ1-6	few	TRBV9	TGTGCCAGCAGCCTAGGGGCAGGCGGTTCACCCCTCCACTTT	CASSLGAGGSPLHF
-	TRBJ2-7	many	TRBV9	TGTGCCAGCGGGGACCGCCACTACGAGCAGTACTTC	CASGDRHYEQYF
TRBD2	TRBJ2-3	-	TRBV24-1	TGTGCCACCAGTGATTCATGGACTAGCGGACTCACAGATACGCAGTATTTT	CATSDSWTSGLTDTQYF
-	TRBJ1-2	few	TRBV5-1	TGCGCCAGCAGCTTGGCTACCTCTGACTATGGCTACACCTTC	CASSLATSDYGYTF
-	TRBJ2-1	-	TRBV7-2	TGTGCCAGCAGCTTAGAAGCTGCTAGCTACAATGAGCAGTTCTTC	CASSLEAASYNEQFF
-	TRBJ1-1	-	TRBV5-1	TGCGCCAGCAGCTTACAGGAAGATAACACTGAAGCTTTCTTT	CASSLQEDNTEAFF
-	TRBJ2-7	-	TRBV9	TGTGCCAGCAGCGCAGGATTTCAGCAGTACTTC	CASSAGFQQYF
-	TRBJ1-1	few	TRBV7-9	TGTGCCAGCAGCTTAGGGGGACACCGACGGAACACTGAAGCTTTCTTT	CASSLGGHRRNTEAFF